The 17 T cell receptor beta chains below all came from one sample that was sequenced in a study of T-cell reconstitution after alpha-beta-depleted transplantation in children. As it was prepared, the TCRbeta library received unique molecular identifiers. TCRdb re-derived calls from the PCR reads in MiXCR, one entry per CDR3 protein. The table includes 600,000 to 700,000 distinct CDR3 sequences, 16% detected once. The source was PBMCs from the stem cell graft donor, collected from the stem cell graft. These receptors all stem from a human donor who donated a stem cell graft to a child with acute myeloid leukemia.

This clonotype was counted ten times or more. The chain joins TRBV20-1 to TRBJ1-5; no reliable D call. Trimming shortened V by 7 bases and J by 7 bases, and 20 bases separated the two germline ends. Looked up from germline, CDR1 is DFQATT and CDR2 is SNEGSKA (reference sequence). This CDR3 is 14 amino acids long. The CDR3 protein is CSVGRTDGRQPQHF. The CDR3 bases are TGCAGTGTCGGACGGACGGACGGACGACAGCCCCAGCATTTT.

V usage is TRBV5-1 and J usage is TRBJ2-1, with TRBD1 identical over 9 bases. V lost 6 bases to trimming and J lost 5 bases; unmatched junction nucleotides: 9. Germline CDR1 reads SGHRS; CDR2 reads YFSETQ. This CDR3 contains 15 residues. The CDR3 region has the DNA TGCGCCAGCACCCGTCCCGGGACAGGGAACAATGAGCAGTTCTTC. Amino acid sequence: CASTRPGTGNNEQFF.

This clonotype appeared many times. This chain uses TRBV20-1 with TRBJ1-5; D not resolved. CDR3 length equals 13 residues. Trimming shortened V by 3 bases and J by 2 bases, and 8 bases separated the two germline ends. Germline CDR1 DFQATT, CDR2 SNEGSKA (reference sequence). The DNA of the CDR3 is TGCAGTGCTAGTGGAACAGGCAATCAGCCCCAGCATTTT. Its translation: CSASGTGNQPQHF.

V and J are TRBV27 and TRBJ2-1; D remains ambiguous. CDR3 length: 16 residues. The V and J ends lost 3 bases and 1 base respectively, with 13 bases between them. CDR1 MNHEY and CDR2 SMNVEV come from the germline V gene (reference sequence). CDR3 DNA sequence: TGTGCCAGCAGTTTGGCAGCCCAATATTCCTACAATGAGCAGTTCTTC. Protein sequence: CASSLAAQYSYNEQFF.

The chain links TRBV4-2 to TRBJ1-2; maybe TRBD1 (6 bases). V was clipped by 3 bases and J by 2 bases, with 10 bases between them. Germline CDR1 reads LGHNA; CDR2 reads YNFKEQ. The CDR3 spans 14 residues. CDR3 residues: CASSQNGQNYGYTF. In DNA form, the CDR3 reads TGTGCCAGCAGCCAGAACGGACAGAACTATGGCTACACCTTC.

V is TRBV4-3 and J is TRBJ2-3, with D possibly matching TRBD1 (5 bases). Germline CDR1 is LGHNA and CDR2 is YSLEER. Trimming stripped 4 bases from V and 1 base from J, with 15 bases between. This CDR3 is 16 amino acids long. The CDR3 DNA reads as TGCGCCAGCAGCCGGACACATCGTGAGGGCACAGATACGCAGTATTTT. Its protein product is CASSRTHREGTDTQYF.

A note on this clonotype: The CDR3 ends on some other residue instead of the conserved phenylalanine or tryptophan, so this is likely a read error. The chain combines TRBV20-1 with TRBJ2-3; D uncertain. This CDR3 has 11 amino acids. With 1 base removed from V and 7 bases from J, the gap between germline ends came to 6 bases. Germline V CDR1 and CDR2: DFQATT, SNEGSKA (reference sequence). The CDR3: CSARAGNTQYV. CDR3 DNA sequence: TGCAGTGCTAGAGCCGGTAATACGCAGTATGTT.

CDR3 loop: CASSLRRSGGQETQYF. The CDR3, as DNA: TGTGCCAGCAGCTTACGTAGAAGCGGGGGACAAGAGACCCAGTACTTC. The gene calls are TRBV7-8 and TRBJ2-5, with 8 bases lining up with TRBD2. CDR3 length: 16 amino acids. The J segment lost 2 bases and the V segment lost 2 bases, leaving 7 bases of the junction unmatched. Germline values: CDR1 SGHVS, CDR2 FQNEAQ. Based on the CDR3 plus reference TRBV7-8 and TRBJ2-5, the full variable domain is GAGVSQSPRYKVAKRGQDVALRCDPISGHVSLFWYQQALGQGPEFLTYFQNEAQLDKSGLPSDRFFAERPEGSVSTLKIQRTQQEDSAVYLCASSLRRSGGQETQYFGPGTRLLVL.

The V call is TRBV6-5, the J call TRBJ1-6; no definite D call. There are 17 residues in the CDR3. Trimming cost V 2 bases and J 0 bases, with 11 bases left between them. The germline gives CDR1 MNHEY, CDR2 SVGAGI. CDR3 DNA sequence: TGTGCCAGCAGTTACCTTACGGGCAGCTCCTATAATTCACCCCTCCACTTT. Translation gives CASSYLTGSSYNSPLHF.

On this clonotype: This could be a read error, since a much larger clone is one nucleotide away. The genes are TRBV7-2 and TRBJ2-7; possible D gene TRBD1, 6 bases. The germline V gene has CDR1 SGHTA and CDR2 FQGNSA. There are 14 residues in the CDR3. CDR3 nucleotides: TGTGCCAGGAGCTTAGGGCAGGGGAAATACGAGCAGTACTTC. Its translation is CARSLGQGKYEQYF.

This clonotype has at least ten counts. The chain carries TRBV20-1 and TRBJ2-1; D gene unclear. This CDR3 has 15 amino acids. Trimming removed 3 bases from V and 4 bases from J, with 16 bases in between. CDR1 and CDR2 (germline): DFQATT, SNEGSKA (reference sequence). CDR3: CSASLVDARYNEQFF. Written as DNA, the CDR3 is TGCAGTGCTAGCTTAGTGGACGCCCGATACAATGAGCAGTTCTTC.

This clonotype appeared a single time. The chain combines TRBV9 with TRBJ2-1, with D possibly matching TRBD2 (7 bases). V was trimmed by 3 bases and J by 2 bases, leaving 15 bases between them. Germline V lookup: CDR1 SGDLS, CDR2 YYNGEE. This CDR3 has 16 amino acids. CDR3 amino acids: CASSGRRGGAYNEQFF. In DNA, the CDR3 is TGTGCCAGCAGCGGGCGGAGGGGGGGGGCCTACAATGAGCAGTTCTTC.

There are many counts of this clonotype. The J gene is TRBJ2-5, the V gene TRBV9, with 9 bases matching TRBD1. Unmatched junction bases numbered 6, after V lost 3 bases and J lost 0 bases. The CDR3 consists of 16 residues. Germline V gene data show CDR1 as SGDLS and CDR2 as YYNGEE. CDR3 region: CASSDSTGGYQETQYF. The CDR3 region has the DNA TGTGCCAGCAGCGATTCGACAGGGGGGTACCAAGAGACCCAGTACTTC.

This clonotype was seen more than once but under ten times. The chain couples TRBV6-5 to TRBJ1-5, with TRBD1 identical over 7 bases. Trimming removed 5 bases from V and 6 bases from J; junction bases left unmatched: 7. Germline V CDR1 and CDR2: MNHEY, SVGAGI. This CDR3 comprises 14 residues. This chain's CDR3 is CASSPKGAGQPQHF. The CDR3 DNA reads as TGTGCCAGCAGTCCAAAGGGGGCCGGTCAGCCCCAGCATTTT.

This clonotype was recorded a few times. In DNA form, the CDR3 reads TGTGCCACCAGTGGGACCGCGGGGGGGGATCAGCCCCAGCATTTT. The encoded protein is CATSGTAGGDQPQHF. The rearrangement uses TRBV24-1 and TRBJ1-5; D is possibly TRBD1 (5 bases). Trimming pared 5 bases from V and 5 bases from J, leaving 15 bases between. This CDR3 has 15 residues. Per germline, CDR1 KGHDR and CDR2 SFDVKD.

This clonotype was picked up a small number of times. The chain recombines TRBV25-1 with TRBJ2-1; TRBD1 matches 7 bases. Germline V gives CDR1 MGHDK, CDR2 SYGVNS. Germline trimming cut 3 bases from V and 1 base from J; bases unmatched to any gene: 0. CDR3 size: 14 residues. CDR3 amino acids: CASSEGQSYNEQFF. As DNA, the CDR3 is TGTGCCAGCAGTGAGGGACAGTCCTACAATGAGCAGTTCTTC.

There are many counts of this clonotype. The chain links TRBV29-1 to TRBJ1-2; the D is unclear. The CDR3 sequence is 13 residues long. CDR1 and CDR2 from the germline V gene are SQVTM and ANQGSEA. V lost 4 bases and J lost 6, with 15 bases in between. The CDR3 sequence is CSVARSGDHGYTF. CDR3 sequence (DNA): TGCAGCGTTGCCCGGTCGGGAGATCATGGCTACACCTTC.